This T cell receptor (beta chain) is from a study of beta chain features in type 1 diabetes. Findings and caveats of the study: For cells with high TCR expression, cDNA sequencing could yield over-representation.

Reverse transcribing all isolated RNA meant expressed TCRB transcripts were sequenced. TCRdb's table, derived via immunoSEQ multiplex PCR, lists solely in-frame clones and lacks some. Here the sample spans about 110,000 clones, under 40% being singletons. Germline CDR1 is SQVTM and CDR2 is ANQGSEA. This CDR3 contains 13 residues. This clone occurred a few times. Its cognate antigen is unknown. This TCR derives from a woman aged 18-29 years in good health. V gene TRBV29-1 combines with J gene TRBJ2-5; D is unclear. Near its end, the DNA agrees better with TRBJ2-7, so the J call may be wrong. The source material was stem cell memory CD4+ T cells from blood. The CDR3 nucleotides read TGCAGCGTCCCCTCAGAGGCATCCTACGAGCAGTACTTC. As protein: CSVPSEASYEQYF.